Following are 20 T cell receptor beta chains from one sample sequenced in a study of CD8 T cells in ankylosing spondylitis. MiXCR, applied by TCRdb to the 5' RACE reads, yields one record per CDR3 protein. The sample consists of about 160,000 distinct CDR3 sequences, 18% of them appearing once. Sequencing was done on a sample of blood, either unsorted or a sorted T cell fraction (not recorded which). The receptors originated from a male donor with ankylosing spondylitis or in good health (not recorded which).

This clonotype was seen more than once but under ten times. The V and J genes are TRBV12-5 and TRBJ2-5, with D possibly TRBD2 on 6 matching bases. The V end lost 5 bases, the J end lost 5 bases, and 12 bases lay between the germline ends. The CDR3 totals 13 residues. Germline V gene data show CDR1 as LGHNT and CDR2 as FRNRAP. The CDR3 region has the DNA TGTGCTAGTGGTGCCATAGCGGATGAGACCCAGTACTTC. Translating it yields CASGAIADETQYF.

This clonotype has a count of ten or more. V and J are TRBV12-3 or TRBV12-4 and TRBJ2-7; the D is unclear. Trimming stripped 7 bases from V and 3 bases from J, with 10 bases between. The CDR3 covers 12 residues. The CDR3 loop reads CASTTTGYEQYF. CDR3 nucleotide sequence: TGTGCCAGCACCACTACTGGCTACGAGCAGTACTTC.

The sample holds one count of this clonotype. This chain joins TRBV29-1 and TRBJ2-1; TRBD2 matches at 13 bases. The CDR3 loop spans 16 amino acids. With V trimmed by 7 bases and J by 4 bases, 10 bases remained unmatched. The germline gives CDR1 SQVTM, CDR2 ANQGSEA. The chain's CDR3 is CSAGPGLAGNYNEQFF. The CDR3 nucleotides are TGCAGCGCCGGACCGGGACTAGCGGGAAATTACAATGAGCAGTTCTTC.

In its sample, this clonotype was seen once. This rearrangement joins TRBV5-4 to TRBJ1-2; D not certain. CDR1 SGHNT and CDR2 YYREEE come from the germline V gene (reference sequence). Trimming took 6 bases from V and 2 from J, leaving 20 bases between them. The CDR3 covers 16 residues. Here the CDR3 reads CASTLRAAQSNYGYTF. The CDR3, as DNA: TGTGCCAGCACCCTCCGGGCGGCACAGTCGAACTATGGCTACACCTTC. The full variable domain, in which reference TRBV5-4 and TRBJ1-2 provide the parts outside the CDR3, is ETGVTQSPTHLIKTRGQQVTLRCSSQSGHNTVSWYQQALGQGPQFIFQYYREEENGRGNFPPRFSGLQFPNYSSELNVNALELDDSALYLCASTLRAAQSNYGYTFGSGTRLTVV.

A note on this clonotype: A much larger clone differs by one base, so this may be a read error. The gene calls are TRBV5-1 and TRBJ1-2; D may be TRBD1 (5 bases). CDR1 SGHRS and CDR2 YFSETQ come from the germline V gene. This CDR3 comprises 14 residues. The DNA for the CDR3 is TGCGCCAGCAGCTTTAGGGAGAGGGGCTATGCCTACACCTTC. It is translated as CASSFRERGYAYTF. The entire variable domain, with the rest obtained from reference TRBV5-1 and TRBJ1-2, is as follows: KAGVTQTPRYLIKTRGQQVTLSCSPISGHRSVSWYQQTPGQGLQFLFEYFSETQRNKGNFPGRFSGRQFSNSRSEMNVSTLELGDSALYLCASSFRERGYAYTFGSGTRLTVV.

This clonotype is a singleton in its sample. The chain couples TRBV19 to TRBJ2-1, with 15 bases identical to TRBD2. The CDR3 extends over 19 amino acids. V was pared by 5 bases and J by 0 bases, with 8 bases of the junction left unmatched. Germline assignment: CDR1 LNHDA and CDR2 SQIVND (reference sequence). The CDR3 DNA reads TGTGCCAGTAGTCCCGGGACTAGCGGGAGGTTTGTCTCCTACAATGAGCAGTTCTTC. It codes for CASSPGTSGRFVSYNEQFF. The full variable domain, with the rest looked up from reference TRBV19 and TRBJ2-1, is DGGITQSPKYLFRKEGQNVTLSCEQNLNHDAMYWYRQDPGQGLRLIYYSQIVNDFQKGDIAEGYSVSREKKESFPLTVTSAQKNPTAFYLCASSPGTSGRFVSYNEQFFGPGTRLTVL.

In this sample, this clonotype turned up a few times. This rearrangement joins TRBV20-1 to TRBJ2-7; maybe TRBD2 (6 bases). The V and J ends lost 6 bases and 6 bases respectively, with 18 bases between them. The CDR3 consists of 13 residues. The germline CDR1 and CDR2 sequences are DFQATT and SNEGSKA (reference sequence). The CDR3 loop is CSAPGLDYVEQYF. The CDR3 DNA is TGCAGTGCCCCCGGACTGGACTACGTCGAGCAGTACTTC.

This clonotype was recorded a few times. The chain joins TRBV20-1 to TRBJ1-1, with D possibly TRBD1 on 5 matching bases. V lost 0 bases and J lost 4, with 15 bases in between. Germline lookup yields CDR1 DFQATT and CDR2 SNEGSKA (reference sequence). The CDR3 is 15 amino acids. CDR3 residues: CSARDHSGGGTEAFF. CDR3 bases: TGCAGTGCTAGAGACCACTCCGGGGGGGGCACTGAAGCTTTCTTT.

This clonotype was seen at least ten times. This sequence joins TRBV4-1 and TRBJ2-4; 9 bases fit TRBD1. The CDR3 runs 20 residues. The ends lost 1 base at V and 0 bases at J; junction bases unmatched: 13. Germline values: CDR1 MGHRA, CDR2 YSYEKL. The CDR3 here is CASSQGWDRALPVAKNIQYF. As DNA, the CDR3 is TGCGCCAGCAGCCAAGGGTGGGACAGGGCTCTCCCTGTAGCCAAAAACATTCAGTACTTC.

This clonotype occurred a few times. The chain employs TRBV4-2 and TRBJ2-1; TRBD2 matches 13 bases. Per germline, CDR1 LGHNA and CDR2 YNFKEQ. The CDR3 length is 15 residues. V lost 7 bases and J lost 5; bases outside the gene matches: 5. The CDR3 here is CASTTGTSGDNEQFF. The CDR3 bases are TGTGCCAGCACCACCGGGACTAGCGGGGACAATGAGCAGTTCTTC.

Many counts were recorded for this clonotype. This chain joins TRBV27 and TRBJ2-3; either TRBD1 or TRBD2 may fit D (5 bases each). The V end lost 4 bases, the J end lost 8 bases, and 19 bases lay between the germline ends. This CDR3 spans 15 amino acids. CDR1 and CDR2 from the germline V gene are MNHEY and SMNVEV (reference sequence). The CDR3 sequence: CASSYWASNRGTQYF. CDR3 in DNA: TGTGCCAGCAGTTATTGGGCTAGCAATAGGGGTACGCAGTATTTT.

The chain combines TRBV4-1 with TRBJ1-2, with D maybe TRBD1 (5 bases). The CDR3 runs 14 residues. CDR1 and CDR2 (germline): MGHRA, YSYEKL. The V gene lost 0 bases and the J gene lost 7 bases, with 12 bases spanning the gap. Here the CDR3 reads CASSQDQGVGGYTF. The CDR3 DNA is TGCGCCAGCAGCCAAGATCAAGGGGTGGGTGGCTACACCTTC.

This clonotype has more than one count but fewer than ten. The rearrangement links TRBV27 to TRBJ1-5; D unclear. V was pared by 0 bases and J by 0 bases, with 9 bases between. The CDR3 length is 16 residues. In germline, CDR1 is MNHEY, CDR2 SMNVEV (reference sequence). The CDR3 coding sequence is TGTGCCAGCAGTTTATCGAGGGTCAGTAGCAATCAGCCCCAGCATTTT. Translated: CASSLSRVSSNQPQHF.

The table lists this clonotype with many counts. The chain is built from TRBV5-1 and TRBJ2-3; 7 positions agree with TRBD2. CDR1 is SGHRS and CDR2 is YFSETQ in the germline V gene. The V segment lost 1 base and the J segment 0 bases; nucleotides outside the gene matches: 2. The CDR3 spans 15 residues. The CDR3: CASSLSGTSTDTQYF. CDR3 DNA: TGCGCCAGCAGCTTGAGCGGGACTAGCACAGATACGCAGTATTTT.

Note on this clonotype: With a much larger clone just one base away, this may be a read error. The V gene is TRBV6-1, the J gene TRBJ1-1, with D perhaps matching TRBD1 (5 bases). Between the trimmed V and J ends, which lost 1 base and 4 bases, there was a span of 16 bases. Germline lookup yields CDR1 MNHNS and CDR2 SASEGT. The CDR3 is 16 amino acids. CDR3 residues: CASSEGTSGLRTEAFF. The DNA of the CDR3 is TGTGCCAGCAGTGAAGGAACGTCGGGGCTCCGCACTGAAGCTTTCTTT.

This clonotype showed up many times. The V call is TRBV18, the J call TRBJ2-3; the D gene is possibly TRBD1 (5 bases). Trimming removed 0 bases at V and 2 bases at J, with 9 bases between. The CDR3 consists of 15 residues. Germline V gives CDR1 KGHSH, CDR2 LQKENI. The CDR3: CASSPPSRVTDTQYF. The CDR3 coding sequence is TGTGCCAGCTCACCACCATCCAGGGTCACAGATACGCAGTATTTT.

This clonotype was observed a handful of times. The V gene is TRBV6-5, the J gene TRBJ1-2; perhaps TRBD1 as D (6 bases). CDR3 length: 16 residues. Germline CDR1 reads MNHEY; CDR2 reads SVGAGI. With 1 base removed from V and 8 bases from J, the gap between germline ends came to 20 bases. CDR3 in DNA: TGTGCCAGCAGTTACTACAGGGATGGGTCGGAAAGAGGCTACACCTTC. Translated, it gives CASSYYRDGSERGYTF.

This clonotype was picked up many times. J is TRBJ1-5 and V is TRBV20-1; 10 bases match TRBD1. After removal of 3 bases from V and 11 bases from J, the junction contained 10 bases not matched to a gene. Germline CDR1 DFQATT, CDR2 SNEGSKA (reference sequence). This CDR3 region has 14 residues. The CDR3 bases are TGCAGTGCTAGGTCCGGGACAGGGGCACTTGCCCAGCATTTT. Its translation is CSARSGTGALAQHF.

Ten or more counts support this clonotype. The rearrangement joins TRBV20-1 to TRBJ2-2; no clear D. This CDR3 spans 14 amino acids. Trimming took off 3 bases at V and 1 base at J, with 9 bases between the two ends. Germline V gene lookup returns CDR1 DFQATT and CDR2 SNEGSKA (reference sequence). CDR3: CSASPLENTGELFF. The CDR3 DNA follows: TGCAGTGCTAGTCCACTTGAGAACACCGGGGAGCTGTTTTTT.

This clonotype appeared many times. The J gene is TRBJ2-3, the V gene TRBV5-1; D unclear. The germline V gene has CDR1 SGHRS and CDR2 YFSETQ. Deletions cut 4 bases from V and 0 bases from J, with 9 bases between. CDR3 length: 14 amino acids. The CDR3, as DNA: TGCGCCAGCAGCCACGGAGCTAGCACAGATACGCAGTATTTT. Translation gives CASSHGASTDTQYF.